This T cell receptor beta chain came from a study of shared clonotypes between healthy human individuals. Whole-study results and caveats: Sampling used blood alone; tissue repertoires probably differ.

Naive CD8 cells, CD45RO-negative and positively selected for CCR7, excluded terminally differentiated effector memory CD45RA+ cells. Caucasian adults living in Nashville, Tennessee, provided all samples. Comment on this clone: As yet, its antigen is unknown. This CDR3 is also generated by other DNA sequences in the sample.

From germline, CDR1 is SGHAT and CDR2 FQNNGV. The trim removed 5 bases at V and 3 bases at J, leaving 2 bases unmatched. The CDR3 runs to 15 residues. Generated by immunoSEQ multiplex PCR, the TCRdb table keeps only in-frame clones and is missing some. The table lists over 750,000 clones, about 96% of them singletons. The chain couples TRBV11-2 to TRBJ2-1; TRBD2 matches 12 bases. The clonotype originates from a man aged 25 to 45 in good health. The sample taken for sequencing was naive CD8+ T cells sorted from blood. As DNA, the CDR3 is TGTGCCAGCAGCCTACTAGCGGGAGGCTACAATGAGCAGTTCTTC. It specifies CASSLLAGGYNEQFF.